Sequencing of this T cell receptor beta chain was carried out in a study of high-grade serous ovarian cancer treatment subgroups. The repertoire was sequenced with immunoSEQ multiplex PCR; TCRdb's copy has only in-frame clones and lacks some. The profile covers some 3,900 clones, with roughly 77% appearing a single time and 9% to 10% taken by the ten largest. The tumor samples were collected prior to definitive surgery or chemotherapy. V shed 0 bases and J 6 bases; nucleotides not matched to a gene: 10. Germline assignment: CDR1 LGHNA and CDR2 YSLEER. CDR3 length equals 18 residues. The sequence came from a human donor with high-grade serous ovarian cancer. The rearrangement joins TRBV4-3 to TRBJ2-3; 12 positions match TRBD2. Input material: tumor tissue. DNA for the CDR3: TGCGCCAGCAGCCAAGAGGGTCCTAGCGGGGGGGTTGGGGATACGCAGTATTTT. Translating gives CASSQEGPSGGVGDTQYF.